The 3 T cell receptor beta chains below were found in one sample sequenced in a study of cytomegalovirus exposure and HLA in healthy donors. The PCR was carried out with 60 Vbeta primers and 13 Jbeta primers. The data were produced by immunoSEQ multiplex PCR, yet TCRdb's version contains in-frame clones alone and is incomplete. The data hold under 200,000 clones, with 70% to 90% observed a single time. Sequencing used PBMCs. The receptors originated from a woman aged 25 to 45 in good health and CMV-seronegative.

The chain employs TRBV11-2 and TRBJ2-2; TRBD2 matches at 14 bases. Germline trimming cut 2 bases from V and 7 bases from J; bases unmatched to any gene: 9. This CDR3 region has 18 residues. Germline assignment: CDR1 SGHAT and CDR2 FQNNGV. CDR3 nucleotides: TGTGCCAGCAGCTTAAGAGGGACTAGCGGGAGTTCGGGCGGGGAGCTGTTTTTT. Protein sequence: CASSLRGTSGSSGGELFF.

This clone appeared a single time. The CDR3 DNA reads as TGTGCCAGCAGCTCTCTCGGACTAGCAGGGGATACGCAGTATTTT. Translating gives CASSSLGLAGDTQYF. The chain is built from TRBV9 and TRBJ2-3; 8 bases match TRBD2. V lost 4 bases and J lost 6; bases outside the gene matches: 10. This CDR3 contains 15 residues. The germline V gene encodes CDR1 SGDLS and CDR2 YYNGEE.

The chain employs TRBV30 and TRBJ2-3; tentatively, D is TRBD2 (6 bases). The ends were cut back, 1 base at V and 2 bases at J, with 13 bases in the middle. Per the germline V gene, CDR1 is GTSNPN and CDR2 is SVGIG (reference sequence). The CDR3 consists of 15 residues. CDR3 bases: TGTGCCTGGAGTGGGCGGGGTCGCCCCACAGATACGCAGTATTTT. Translating it yields CAWSGRGRPTDTQYF. Looking up the rest from reference TRBV30 and TRBJ2-3 gives the full variable domain: SQTIHQWPATLVQPVGSPLSLECTVEGTSNPNLYWYRQAAGRGLQLLFYSVGIGQISSEVPQNLSASRPQDRQFILSSKKLLLSDSGFYLCAWSGRGRPTDTQYFGPGTRLTVL.